This T cell receptor beta chain was identified in a study of beta chain features in type 1 diabetes. Study-level information: Over all samples combined, over 85,000,000 sorted cells were examined. Study-wide results and caveats: The naive, central memory and Treg TCRB repertoires looked more alike in patients than they did in healthy donors. Across all four CD4+ subsets, people with type 1 diabetes showed modestly shorter TCRB CDR3s.

Notes on this clone: Its antigen is unknown.

CD4+ naive, central memory, regulatory and stem cell-like memory cells were sorted via CD45RO/CCR7/CD25/CD127/CD95/CD27. Sorted populations all had greater than 95% purity. As every portion of the isolated RNA was reverse transcribed, the sequencing read expressed TCRB transcripts. Sequencing used immunoSEQ multiplex PCR; TCRdb keeps in-frame clones, though not all of them. The sample lists roughly 330,000 clones; roughly 14% were seen once. Trimming removed 3 bases from V and 2 bases from J, with 16 bases in between. Germline assignment: CDR1 LNHDA and CDR2 SQIVND (reference sequence). The CDR3 is made up of 16 amino acids.

This chain joins TRBV19 and TRBJ1-2; D is possibly TRBD1 (6 bases). Source material: naive CD4+ T cells from blood. This receptor was identified in a woman between 18 and 29 years old with type 1 diabetes. Here the CDR3 reads CASSMPRGGGNYGYTF. The DNA for the CDR3 is TGTGCCAGTAGTATGCCCCGGGGAGGGGGGAACTATGGCTACACCTTC.